The 2 T cell receptor beta chains below were found in one sample sequenced in a study of response to subunit inactivated influenza vaccine. TCRdb re-called the RT-PCR reads through MiXCR, storing one row per CDR3 protein. The sample has over 750,000 distinct CDR3 sequences; about 20% are singletons. The starting material was PBMCs from blood, obtained around 5 days after vaccination. These receptors all come from a man aged 45 to 65 who received an inactivated influenza vaccine.

This clonotype showed up just a few times. The chain employs TRBV20-1 and TRBJ2-7, with TRBD2 as a possible D gene (6 bases). This CDR3 has 13 amino acids. Germline values: CDR1 DFQATT, CDR2 SNEGSKA (reference sequence). Trimming left V 3 bases short and J 0 bases short, with 9 bases between. The CDR3 sequence is CSASGRHSYEQYF. The CDR3 region has the DNA TGCAGTGCTAGCGGGAGACACTCCTACGAGCAGTACTTC.

This clonotype was seen a handful of times. This chain connects TRBV20-1 to TRBJ2-1; no definite D call. The V gene's germline CDR1 is DFQATT and CDR2 SNEGSKA (reference sequence). V lost 5 bases and J lost 9, with 11 bases in between. The CDR3 sequence is 11 residues long. For the CDR3, the DNA is TGCAGTGCTTACCAAATGGGTGAGCAGTTCTTC. Protein: CSAYQMGEQFF.